The entry below gives a single T cell receptor (beta chain) sequence along with its context. This sample is drawn from a study of blood T cell repertoires in COVID-19. Germline V CDR1 and CDR2: MGHRA, YSYEKL. The V gene lost 4 bases and the J gene lost 3 bases, with 16 bases spanning the gap. The CDR3 totals 15 residues. Adults between about 18 and 95 years of age took part from 24 US areas. Before being deemed recovered, Cohort 3 donors had two negative PCRs, clearance, or symptom resolution. Authors' data handling: Estimated nucleated cell counts came from reference gene primer amplification. The data were produced by immunoSEQ multiplex PCR, yet TCRdb's version contains in-frame clones alone and is incomplete. V, J and clone size reflect that table, while D and trimming were determined from the DNA. The sample shows approximately 440,000 clones, about 85% of them seen only once.

This sequence originates from a woman aged 18-30 years who had recovered from COVID-19. Material for sequencing was PBMCs or T cells enriched from blood (not recorded which). The chain recombines TRBV4-1 with TRBJ2-7, with a possible D match to TRBD1 (5 bases). CDR3 bases: TGCGCCAGCAGCCCCGCGCCAAGGGGATACTACGAGCAGTACTTC. Translation gives CASSPAPRGYYEQYF.